The 8 T cell receptor beta chains below come from one sample, sequenced in a study of response to subunit inactivated influenza vaccine. TCRdb re-called the RT-PCR reads with MiXCR, one entry per CDR3 protein. The sample contains 400,000 to 550,000 distinct CDR3 sequences, roughly 25% of which appear only once. The source material was CD4+ T cells sorted from PBMCs, sampled 4 to 6 days after vaccination. These receptors all come from a man in his forties or fifties who received an inactivated influenza vaccine.

As to this clonotype: At one end, the junction sequence differs from germline, possibly due to a read error. This chain joins TRBV3-1 and TRBJ2-1, with 9 bases matching TRBD1. The CDR3 totals 16 residues. In germline, CDR1 is LGHDT, CDR2 YNNKEL (reference sequence). This CDR3 reads CASSAGGQGNYNELFF. CDR3 DNA sequence: TGTGCCAGCAGCGCTGGGGGACAGGGTAATTACAATGAGCTGTTCTTC.

The chain combines TRBV6-5 with TRBJ2-7; D not resolved. CDR1 is MNHEY and CDR2 is SVGAGI in the germline V gene. V was shortened by 2 bases and J by 3 bases, with 11 bases between the two germline ends. This CDR3 is built from 14 residues. Here the CDR3 reads CASSYGTRYYEQYF. The CDR3, as DNA: TGTGCCAGCAGTTACGGTACCAGATACTACGAGCAGTACTTC.

The J gene is TRBJ2-5, the V gene TRBV20-1, with 12 bases matching TRBD2. Germline CDR1 is DFQATT and CDR2 is SNEGSKA (reference sequence). After removal of 4 bases from V and 1 base from J, the junction contained 4 bases not matched to a gene. The CDR3 loop spans 15 amino acids. The CDR3 loop reads CSATRTSGTQETQYF. The CDR3 DNA sequence: TGCAGTGCTACCCGGACTAGCGGGACCCAAGAGACCCAGTACTTC.

This clonotype was counted between two and nine times. At one end the junction does not follow the germline gene, possibly because of a read error. The chain has TRBV7-7 and TRBJ2-5; tentatively, D is TRBD2 (6 bases). Germline loops: CDR1 SSHAT, CDR2 FNYEAQ (reference sequence). The CDR3 has 15 amino acids. CDR3 amino acids: CASSSMPGGQETQYF. The CDR3 DNA is TGTGCTAGCAGCTCCATGCCCGGGGGCCAAGAGACCCAGTACTTC. The complete variable domain, with remaining parts taken from reference TRBV7-7 and TRBJ2-5, reads GAGVSQSPRYKVTKRGQDVTLRCDPISSHATLYWYQQALGQGPEFLTYFNYEAQPDKSGLPSDRFSAERPEGSISTLTIQRTEQRDSAMYRCASSSMPGGQETQYFGPGTRLLVL.

The rearrangement joins TRBV28 to TRBJ2-3; possibly TRBD1 or TRBD2 for D (5 bases each). Deletions cut 7 bases from V and 11 bases from J, with 16 bases between. The CDR3 has 12 amino acids. Germline V CDR1 and CDR2: MDHEN, SYDVKM. The CDR3 sequence: CASTPTGRGQYF. DNA of the CDR3: TGTGCCAGCACCCCAACGGGGCGCGGGCAGTATTTT.

The rearrangement links TRBV11-3 to TRBJ2-3; 10 nucleotides match TRBD2. The CDR3 length is 14 residues. The germline CDR1 and CDR2 sequences are SGHNT and YENEEA. V shed 5 bases and J 5 bases; nucleotides not matched to a gene: 4. This CDR3 reads CASSSGRALDTQYF. DNA for the CDR3: TGTGCCAGCAGCAGCGGGAGGGCCCTAGATACGCAGTATTTT.

The CDR3 coding sequence is TGCGCCAGCAGCGATCCGGGACAGGGTGGGGAAAAACTGTTTTTT. Encoded protein: CASSDPGQGGEKLFF. The chain couples TRBV5-1 to TRBJ1-4; 9 bases map to TRBD1. CDR3 length: 15 amino acids. Losses at the gene ends were 4 bases for V and 8 bases for J; bases not matched to a gene: 9. Looked up from germline, CDR1 is SGHRS and CDR2 is YFSETQ.

This CDR3 is CASSQVGDTEAFF. Here the CDR3 DNA reads TGTGCCAGCAGCCAAGTAGGTGACACTGAAGCTTTCTTT. The chain uses TRBV3-1 and TRBJ1-1; D unclear. CDR1 and CDR2 (germline): LGHDT, YNNKEL (reference sequence). V was clipped by 1 base and J by 3 bases, with 6 bases between them. The CDR3 totals 13 residues.